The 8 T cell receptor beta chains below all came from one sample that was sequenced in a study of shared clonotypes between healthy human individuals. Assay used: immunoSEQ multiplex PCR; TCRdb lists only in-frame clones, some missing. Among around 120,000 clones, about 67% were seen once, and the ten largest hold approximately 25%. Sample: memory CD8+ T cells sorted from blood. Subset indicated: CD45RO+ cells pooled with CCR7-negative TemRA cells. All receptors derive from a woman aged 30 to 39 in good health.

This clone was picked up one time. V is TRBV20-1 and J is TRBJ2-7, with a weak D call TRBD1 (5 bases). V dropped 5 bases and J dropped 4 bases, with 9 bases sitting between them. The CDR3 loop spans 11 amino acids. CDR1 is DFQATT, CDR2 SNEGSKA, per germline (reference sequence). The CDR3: CSAHSGYEQYF. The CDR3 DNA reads TGCAGTGCTCACTCAGGGTACGAGCAGTACTTC.

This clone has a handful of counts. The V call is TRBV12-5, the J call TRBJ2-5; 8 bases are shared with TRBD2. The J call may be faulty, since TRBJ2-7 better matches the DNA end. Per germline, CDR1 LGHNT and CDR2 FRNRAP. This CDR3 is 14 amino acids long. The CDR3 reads CASRGAGLAYEQYF. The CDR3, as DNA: TGTGCTAGTAGGGGCGCGGGACTAGCCTACGAGCAGTACTTC.

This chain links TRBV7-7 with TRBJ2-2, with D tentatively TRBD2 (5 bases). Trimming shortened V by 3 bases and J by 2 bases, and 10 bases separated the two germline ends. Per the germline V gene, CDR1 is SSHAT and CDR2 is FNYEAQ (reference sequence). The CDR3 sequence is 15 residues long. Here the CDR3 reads CASSLSGSNTGELFF. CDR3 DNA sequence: TGTGCCAGCAGCTTGTCTGGGAGTAACACCGGGGAGCTGTTTTTT.

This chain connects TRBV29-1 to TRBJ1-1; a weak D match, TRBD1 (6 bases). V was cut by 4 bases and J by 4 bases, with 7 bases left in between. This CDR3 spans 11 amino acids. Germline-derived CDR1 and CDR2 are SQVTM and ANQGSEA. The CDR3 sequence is CSVVGGTEAFF. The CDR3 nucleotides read TGCAGCGTTGTAGGGGGCACTGAAGCTTTCTTT.

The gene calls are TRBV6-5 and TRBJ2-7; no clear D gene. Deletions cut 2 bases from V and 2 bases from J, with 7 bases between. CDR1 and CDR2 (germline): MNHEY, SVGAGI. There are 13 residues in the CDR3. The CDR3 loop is CASSYRETYEQYF. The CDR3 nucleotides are TGTGCCAGCAGTTACAGGGAAACCTACGAGCAGTACTTC.

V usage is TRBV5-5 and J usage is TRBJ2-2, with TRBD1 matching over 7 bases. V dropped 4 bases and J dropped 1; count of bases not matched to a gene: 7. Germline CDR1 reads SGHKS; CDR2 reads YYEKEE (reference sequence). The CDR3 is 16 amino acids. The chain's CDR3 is CASSPGTVLNTGELFF. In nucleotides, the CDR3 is TGTGCCAGCAGCCCCGGGACAGTTTTGAACACCGGGGAGCTGTTTTTT.

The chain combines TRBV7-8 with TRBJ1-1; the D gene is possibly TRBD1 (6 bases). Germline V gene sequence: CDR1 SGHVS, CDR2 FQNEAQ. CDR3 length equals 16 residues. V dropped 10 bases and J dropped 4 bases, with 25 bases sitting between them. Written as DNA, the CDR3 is TGTGCCACCCCACGCGCGGGCCCCAGGGGTATCACTGAAGCTTTCTTT. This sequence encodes CATPRAGPRGITEAFF.

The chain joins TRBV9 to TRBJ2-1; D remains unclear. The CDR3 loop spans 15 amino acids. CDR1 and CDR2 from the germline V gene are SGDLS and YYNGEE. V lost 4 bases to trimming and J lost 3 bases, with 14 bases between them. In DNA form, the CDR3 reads TGTGCCAGCAGCCCCCGGGCTCAATACTACAATGAGCAGTTCTTC. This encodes CASSPRAQYYNEQFF.